This TCR beta chain was sequenced for a study of blood T cell repertoires in COVID-19. The CDR3 covers 15 residues. J gave up 6 bases and V 0 bases, and 7 bases lay outside the gene matches. CDR1 and CDR2 (germline): SGDLS, YYNGEE. The protocol was immunoSEQ multiplex PCR, while the TCRdb copy is restricted to in-frame clones and leaves out a portion. The top ten hold roughly 4% of the sample, which has 150,000 or so clones, around 87% seen once. The receptor was derived from a woman aged 40 to 55 who had been exposed to COVID-19. This chain uses TRBV9 with TRBJ2-3, with 7 bases lining up with TRBD2. Sequenced sample: PBMCs or T cells enriched from blood (not recorded which). CDR3: CASSVAPGGSDTQYF. DNA for the CDR3: TGTGCCAGCAGCGTAGCTCCGGGAGGCAGTGATACGCAGTATTTT. The full variable domain, rest sourced from reference TRBV9 and TRBJ2-3, is DSGVTQTPKHLITATGQRVTLRCSPRSGDLSVYWYQQSLDQGLQFLIQYYNGEERAKGNILERFSAQQFPDLHSELNLSSLELGDSALYFCASSVAPGGSDTQYFGPGTRLTVL.